This T cell receptor beta chain emerged from a study of T cells in localized non-small cell lung cancer. About this clone: Its antigen is unknown.

Some clones are missing from TCRdb's copy, which holds only in-frame ones; the method was immunoSEQ multiplex PCR. Of 20,000 to 30,000 clones in the sample, about 91% were seen once. Germline V gene sequence: CDR1 LNHDA, CDR2 SQIVND (reference sequence). This CDR3 is built from 12 residues. With V trimmed by 7 bases and J by 5 bases, 1 base remained unmatched. Overall study findings and caveats: Out of the top 100 tumor clones, a median around 57 were seen in adjacent lung.

The rearrangement joins TRBV19 to TRBJ1-5; 8 bases line up with TRBD1. This material consisted of peripheral blood, taken before any cancer treatment. The receptor was derived from an older female donor with stage II squamous cell lung carcinoma. The CDR3 sequence: CASKQGDQPQHF. For the CDR3, the DNA is TGTGCCAGTAAACAGGGGGATCAGCCCCAGCATTTT.